This T cell receptor (beta chain) appears in the sequencing data of a study of regulatory T cells in long-lasting Graves disease. Study results and caveats: Accuracy may have suffered from the small sample size. Study was limited to peripheral blood, excluding thyroid tissue.

This clonotype was detected ten times or more. Its matching antigen is unknown. The germline V and J ends were trimmed by 2 bases and 4 bases, with 9 bases remaining between them. Germline V gene lookup returns CDR1 SGHDT and CDR2 YYEEEE. The CDR3 is 13 residues long. As to time point: newly diagnosed GD, antithyroid drugs for less than 3 months. Researchers made the TCR library from RNA that was extracted from PBMCs. Libraries of TCR beta came from iRepertoire HTBI primers plus Arm-PCR of CDR3 regions. Each CDR3 protein gets one entry after TCRdb re-called the multiplex PCR reads with MiXCR. The table lists more than 300,000 distinct CDR3 sequences, 15% to 20% of them singletons. These data are also associated with another study on T cells in Graves' hyperthyroidism and ophthalmopathy.

The TCR was taken from a woman between 18 and 29 years old with Graves disease. This material consisted of peripheral blood mononuclear cells (PBMCs), taken at new diagnosis, from a patient treated with antithyroid drugs. The chain recombines TRBV5-6 with TRBJ1-2, with D possibly being TRBD1 (6 bases). The chain's CDR3 is CASSLGGGYGYTF. CDR3 DNA sequence: TGTGCCAGCAGCTTAGGGGGAGGCTATGGCTACACCTTC.